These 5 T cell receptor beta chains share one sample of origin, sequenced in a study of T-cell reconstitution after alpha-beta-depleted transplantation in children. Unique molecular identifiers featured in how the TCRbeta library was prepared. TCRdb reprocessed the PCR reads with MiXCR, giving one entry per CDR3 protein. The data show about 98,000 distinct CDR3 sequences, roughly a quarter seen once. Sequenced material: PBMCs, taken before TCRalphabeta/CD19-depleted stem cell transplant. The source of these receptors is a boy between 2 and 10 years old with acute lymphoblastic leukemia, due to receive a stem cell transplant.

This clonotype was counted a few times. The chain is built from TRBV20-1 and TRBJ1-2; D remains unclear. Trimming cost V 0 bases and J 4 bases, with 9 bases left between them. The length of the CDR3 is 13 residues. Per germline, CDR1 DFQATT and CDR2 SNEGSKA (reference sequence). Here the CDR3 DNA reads TGCAGTGCTAGAGAGCGCCCGGGCTATGGCTACACCTTC. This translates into CSARERPGYGYTF.

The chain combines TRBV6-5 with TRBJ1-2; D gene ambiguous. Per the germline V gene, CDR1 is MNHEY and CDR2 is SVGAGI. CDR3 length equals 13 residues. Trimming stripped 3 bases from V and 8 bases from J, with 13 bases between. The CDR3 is CASSYRGVGGYTF. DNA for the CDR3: TGTGCCAGCAGTTATCGTGGGGTCGGGGGCTACACCTTC.

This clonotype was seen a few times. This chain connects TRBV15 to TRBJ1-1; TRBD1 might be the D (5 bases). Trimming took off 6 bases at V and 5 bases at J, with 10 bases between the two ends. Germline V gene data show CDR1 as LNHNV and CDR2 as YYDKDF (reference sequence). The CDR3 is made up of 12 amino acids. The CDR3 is CATSLGGTEAFF. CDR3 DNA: TGTGCCACCAGTCTCGGGGGAACTGAAGCTTTCTTT. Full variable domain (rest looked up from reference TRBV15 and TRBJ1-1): DAMVIQNPRYQVTQFGKPVTLSCSQTLNHNVMYWYQQKSSQAPKLLFHYYDKDFNNEADTPDNFQSRRPNTSFCFLDIRSPGLGDTAMYLCATSLGGTEAFFGQGTRLTVV.

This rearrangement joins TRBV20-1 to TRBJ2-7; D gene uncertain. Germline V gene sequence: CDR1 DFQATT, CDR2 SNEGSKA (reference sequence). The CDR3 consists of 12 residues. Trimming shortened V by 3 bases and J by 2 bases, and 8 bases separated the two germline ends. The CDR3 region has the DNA TGCAGTGCTAGTTTGGCGACCTACGAGCAGTACTTC. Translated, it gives CSASLATYEQYF.

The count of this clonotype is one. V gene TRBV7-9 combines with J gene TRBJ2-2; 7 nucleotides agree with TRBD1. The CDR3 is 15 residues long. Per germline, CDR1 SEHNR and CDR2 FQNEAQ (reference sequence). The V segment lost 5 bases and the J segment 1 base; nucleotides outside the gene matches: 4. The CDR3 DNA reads TGTGCCAGCAGCCAGAGACAGGGGAACACCGGGGAGCTGTTTTTT. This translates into CASSQRQGNTGELFF.